This T cell receptor beta chain was identified in a study of blood T cell repertoires in COVID-19. Germline CDR1 and CDR2: MNHEY and SVGAGI. V was clipped by 4 bases and J by 2 bases, with 11 bases between them. CDR3 length: 14 amino acids. The method was immunoSEQ multiplex PCR; TCRdb's version includes in-frame clones alone and lacks a portion of them. The data hold approximately 170,000 clones, with 90% to 95% observed a single time. The receptor was derived from a woman in her sixties with COVID-19, enrolled during active disease. This chain links TRBV6-5 with TRBJ2-5; D possibly corresponds to TRBD2 (7 bases). The sequenced sample was peripheral blood. The CDR3 reads CASSSGGRQETQYF. The DNA for the CDR3 is TGTGCCAGCAGTTCGGGGGGCAGACAAGAGACCCAGTACTTC.